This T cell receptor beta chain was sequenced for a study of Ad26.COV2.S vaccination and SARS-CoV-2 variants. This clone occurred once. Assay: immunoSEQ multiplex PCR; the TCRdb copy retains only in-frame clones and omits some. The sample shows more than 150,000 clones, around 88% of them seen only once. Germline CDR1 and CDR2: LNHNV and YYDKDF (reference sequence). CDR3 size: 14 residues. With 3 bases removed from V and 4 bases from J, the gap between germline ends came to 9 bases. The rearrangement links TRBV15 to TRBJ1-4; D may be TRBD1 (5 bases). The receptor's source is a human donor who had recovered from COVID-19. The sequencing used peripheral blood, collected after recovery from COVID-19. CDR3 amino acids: CATSSGGYNEKLFF. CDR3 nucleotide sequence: TGTGCCACCAGCAGTGGGGGTTATAATGAAAAACTGTTTTTT.